This entry concerns a single T cell receptor (beta chain). Its specificity is unknown. TCR beta VDJ and CDR3 profiles were obtained from a genomic DNA template. TCRdb re-analysed the reads in MiXCR, keeping a single row per CDR3 protein. The top ten hold around 32% of the sample, which has about 110,000 distinct CDR3 sequences, 50% to 65% seen once. This specimen comes from a study of CD8+CD57+ T cells in acquired aplastic anemia. Study as a whole: Sorted CD4+ and CD8+ cells yielded DNA averaging approximately 3.5 ug. Average CD4+ read depth in healthy donors was 9.5 million to 13 million reads. The study, taken as a whole, reports: The study identified under 30 CD8+ CDR3 sequences shared by patients and controls. No significant difference in CD8+ Simpson's diversity was found between patients and controls.

The V and J ends lost 6 bases and 8 bases respectively, with 20 bases between them. Per germline, CDR1 SQVTM and CDR2 ANQGSEA. This CDR3 is 14 amino acids long. Sequenced input: sorted CD4+, CD8+, or CD8+CD57+ T cells (not recorded which) from PBMCs. The sequence came from a human donor in good health, serving as a control. V and J are TRBV29-1 and TRBJ2-1, with D maybe TRBD1 (6 bases). CDR3: CSVGWDKEAYEQFF. The CDR3 nucleotides are TGCAGCGTAGGGTGGGACAAAGAGGCCTATGAGCAGTTCTTC.